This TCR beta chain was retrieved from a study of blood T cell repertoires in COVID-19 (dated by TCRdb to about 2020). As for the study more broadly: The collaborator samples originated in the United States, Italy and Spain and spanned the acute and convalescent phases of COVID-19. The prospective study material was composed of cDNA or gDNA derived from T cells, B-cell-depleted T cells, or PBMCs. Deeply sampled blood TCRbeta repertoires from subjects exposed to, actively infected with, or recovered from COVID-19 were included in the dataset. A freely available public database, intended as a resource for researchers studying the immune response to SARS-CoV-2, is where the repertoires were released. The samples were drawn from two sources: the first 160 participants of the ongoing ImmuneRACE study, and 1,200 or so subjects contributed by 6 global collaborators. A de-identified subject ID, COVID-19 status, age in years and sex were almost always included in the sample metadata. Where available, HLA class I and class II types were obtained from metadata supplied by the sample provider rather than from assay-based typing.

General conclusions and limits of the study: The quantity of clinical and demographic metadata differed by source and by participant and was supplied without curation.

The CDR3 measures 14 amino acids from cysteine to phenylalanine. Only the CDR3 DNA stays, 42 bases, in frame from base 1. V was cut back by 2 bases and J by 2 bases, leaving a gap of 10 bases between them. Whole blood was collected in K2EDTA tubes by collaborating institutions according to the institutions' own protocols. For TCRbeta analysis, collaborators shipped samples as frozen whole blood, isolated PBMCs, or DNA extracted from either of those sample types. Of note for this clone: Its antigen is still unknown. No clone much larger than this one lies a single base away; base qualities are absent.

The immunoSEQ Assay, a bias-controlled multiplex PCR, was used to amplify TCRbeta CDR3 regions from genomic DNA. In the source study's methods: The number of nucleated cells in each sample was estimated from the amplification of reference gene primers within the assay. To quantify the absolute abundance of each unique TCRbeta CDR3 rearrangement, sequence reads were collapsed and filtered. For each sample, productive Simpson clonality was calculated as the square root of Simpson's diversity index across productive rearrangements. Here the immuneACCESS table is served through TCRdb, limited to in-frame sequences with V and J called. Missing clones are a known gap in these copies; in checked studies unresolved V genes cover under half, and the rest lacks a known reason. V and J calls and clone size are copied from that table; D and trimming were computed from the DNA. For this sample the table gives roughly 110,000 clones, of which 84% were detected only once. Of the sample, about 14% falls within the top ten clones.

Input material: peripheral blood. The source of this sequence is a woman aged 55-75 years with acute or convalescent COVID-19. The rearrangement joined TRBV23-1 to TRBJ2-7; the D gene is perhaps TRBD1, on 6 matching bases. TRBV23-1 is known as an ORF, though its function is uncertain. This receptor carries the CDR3 CASSQRQAPYEQYF. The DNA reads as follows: TGCGCCAGCAGTCAAAGACAGGCCCCCTACGAGCAGTACTTC.